The 8 T cell receptor beta chains listed next were all sequenced from one sample in a study of CD8 T cells in ankylosing spondylitis. TCRdb used MiXCR to reprocess the 5' RACE reads, holding one entry per CDR3 protein. The data show approximately 250,000 distinct CDR3 sequences, with 30% to 35% seen just once and 3.5% to 4.5% held by the top ten. The specimen sequenced was blood, either unsorted or a sorted T cell fraction (not recorded which). The receptors originated from a male donor with ankylosing spondylitis or in good health (not recorded which).

V usage is TRBV27 and J usage is TRBJ2-3; TRBD1 is a possible D gene (6 bases). The CDR3 is 13 residues long. The V and J ends lost 3 bases and 7 bases respectively, with 11 bases between them. Germline lookup yields CDR1 MNHEY and CDR2 SMNVEV (reference sequence). The CDR3 sequence is CASSFATGNTQYF. The CDR3 nucleotides are TGTGCCAGCAGTTTCGCAACAGGGAATACGCAGTATTTT.

The V and J genes are TRBV6-1 and TRBJ2-3, with 9 nucleotides matching TRBD1. Unmatched junction bases numbered 5, after V lost 7 bases and J lost 6 bases. Germline assignment: CDR1 MNHNS and CDR2 SASEGT. CDR3 length equals 13 residues. The CDR3 bases are TGTGCCAGCACCAGGACAGGGGTCGATACGCAGTATTTT. This encodes CASTRTGVDTQYF.

V and J are TRBV20-1 and TRBJ1-1; D possibly corresponds to TRBD1 (6 bases). Germline CDR1 and CDR2: DFQATT and SNEGSKA (reference sequence). CDR3 length: 14 residues. Trimming removed 1 base from V and 4 bases from J, with 13 bases in between. CDR3 sequence (DNA): TGCAGTGCTAGAGCCGCGGGGGCGCGCACTGAAGCTTTCTTT. Amino acids: CSARAAGARTEAFF.

This chain connects TRBV27 to TRBJ2-7; 11 positions match TRBD2. The CDR3 sequence is 13 residues long. Germline values: CDR1 MNHEY, CDR2 SMNVEV (reference sequence). The ends lost 6 bases at V and 3 bases at J; junction bases unmatched: 1. The CDR3 region has the DNA TGTGCCAGCAGGACTAGCGGGGACTACGAGCAGTACTTC. Translation: CASRTSGDYEQYF.

This chain joins TRBV9 and TRBJ2-7; 7 nucleotides line up with TRBD1. Germline V gives CDR1 SGDLS, CDR2 YYNGEE. V lost 0 bases and J lost 6; bases outside the gene matches: 6. This CDR3 has 14 amino acids. The CDR3 DNA reads TGTGCCAGCAGCGTAGGAGGGACAGCGCTCGAGCAGTACTTC. Its protein is CASSVGGTALEQYF. The whole variable domain, remainder taken from reference TRBV9 and TRBJ2-7, is DSGVTQTPKHLITATGQRVTLRCSPRSGDLSVYWYQQSLDQGLQFLIQYYNGEERAKGNILERFSAQQFPDLHSELNLSSLELGDSALYFCASSVGGTALEQYFGPGTRLTVT.

The rearrangement joins TRBV25-1 to TRBJ1-2, with unresolved D. The CDR3 is 17 residues long. Germline CDR1 reads MGHDK; CDR2 reads SYGVNS. V lost 0 bases to trimming and J lost 3 bases, with 17 bases between them. CDR3 sequence (DNA): TGTGCCAGCAGTGAATATTCAGGAGCTTCCCCTCACTATGGCTACACCTTC. The encoded protein is CASSEYSGASPHYGYTF.

The rearrangement uses TRBV7-3 and TRBJ2-7; the match to TRBD1 covers 7 bases. V shed 2 bases, J shed 4 bases, and the junction held 8 bases outside the gene matches. CDR1 and CDR2 from the germline V gene are SGHTA and FQGTGA. This CDR3 has 15 residues. CDR3 DNA: TGTGCCAGCAGCTTAGTTTCAGGGGGTGTGTACGAGCAGTACTTC. This encodes CASSLVSGGVYEQYF.

The table lists this clonotype with a few counts. The chain links TRBV4-1 to TRBJ2-5; 8 bases map to TRBD1. The CDR3 consists of 16 residues. From germline, CDR1 is MGHRA and CDR2 YSYEKL. V lost 1 base to trimming and J lost 1 base; unmatched junction nucleotides: 5. The CDR3 DNA reads as TGCGCCAGCAGCCAAGGTCAGGGGGCCGCCCAAGAGACCCAGTACTTC. Translated: CASSQGQGAAQETQYF.